A selection of T cell receptor beta chains follows, all from one sample in a study of shared clonotypes between healthy human individuals. The assay was immunoSEQ multiplex PCR, and TCRdb's table has in-frame clones only and misses some. The table includes about 1 million clones, under 80% detected once. The sequencing input was memory CD4+ T cells sorted from blood. The receptors were sampled from a man aged 18 to 29 in good health. Both conserved end residues are part of each CDR3. D genes are given only for firm matches. Size is stated for part of the rows, as once, few or many counts, or as a class when the clone is expanded.

- TRBJ1-1 TRBV6-5 - CASSRGARAPEAFF TGTGCCAGCAGCCGGGGCGCCAGGGCCCCTGAAGCTTTCTTT
TRBD1 TRBJ1-2 TRBV6-6 - CASSYSSRGQAYGYTF TGTGCCAGCAGTTACTCGTCCAGGGGGCAGGCCTATGGCTACACCTTC
TRBD2 TRBJ2-7 TRBV30 - CAWILCGTTSYEQYF TGTGCCTGGATCTTGTGTGGGACTACCTCCTACGAGCAGTACTTC
TRBD1 TRBJ2-4 TRBV11-2 - CASSYGATGYSQYF TGTGCCAGCAGCTATGGGGCGACAGGGTATTCTCAGTACTTC
- TRBJ1-4 TRBV6-4 - CASSGSRNSTNEKLFF TGTGCCAGCAGTGGGTCCAGGAACTCAACTAATGAAAAACTGTTTTTT
- TRBJ2-7 TRBV5-6 - CASSSGLLYEQYF TGTGCCAGCAGTTCCGGGTTATTATACGAGCAGTACTTC
- TRBJ2-3 TRBV9 - CASSVDGTITDTQYF TGTGCCAGCAGCGTAGATGGGACCATCACAGATACGCAGTATTTT
- TRBJ1-1 TRBV14 few CASSQVSALNTEAFF TGTGCCAGCAGCCAAGTTTCGGCATTGAACACTGAAGCTTTCTTT
- TRBJ2-5 TRBV11-2 - CASSLLAGVGDQETQYF TGTGCCAGCAGCTTACTTGCAGGGGTAGGGGACCAAGAGACCCAGTACTTC
TRBD2 TRBJ2-7 TRBV5-5 - CASSLGGRALEQYF TGTGCCAGCAGCTTGGGCGGGAGGGCTCTTGAGCAGTACTTC
- TRBJ1-5 TRBV6-1 few CASSEGIGPNQPQHF TGTGCCAGCAGTGAAGGTATCGGCCCCAATCAGCCCCAGCATTTT
- TRBJ1-6 TRBV7-2 - CASSRGTANSPLHF TGTGCCAGCAGCCGCGGGACGGCAAATTCACCCCTCCACTTT
- TRBJ1-4 TRBV5-1 - CASSVTSGNEKLFF TGCGCCAGCAGCGTGACATCGGGGAATGAAAAACTGTTTTTT
- TRBJ2-3 TRBV12-5 - CASGLVRRADTQYF TGTGCTAGTGGTTTGGTCCGCAGGGCAGATACGCAGTATTTT
- TRBJ1-1 TRBV6-6 few CASSKQTENTEAFF TGTGCCAGCAGCAAACAGACGGAGAACACTGAAGCTTTCTTT
- TRBJ2-5 TRBV14 - CASSQVGKAAQTQYF TGTGCCAGCAGCCAGGTTGGGAAGGCCGCGCAGACCCAGTACTTC
- TRBJ2-7 TRBV9 - CASSGRSALTYEQYF TGTGCCAGCAGCGGCCGGTCGGCCCTAACCTACGAGCAGTACTTC
- TRBJ2-5 TRBV7-6 - CASSLVILETQYF TGTGCCAGCAGCTTAGTCATTTTGGAGACCCAGTACTTC
TRBD1 TRBJ2-7 TRBV12-5 - CASGLVVTPFSGTAAYEQYF TGTGCTAGTGGTTTGGTCGTTACCCCATTCTCCGGGACAGCAGCCTACGAGCAGTACTTC
- TRBJ2-7 TRBV30 - CAWGWGVHEQYF TGTGCCTGGGGGTGGGGTGTCCACGAGCAGTACTTC
- TRBJ1-2 TRBV5-1 - CASASDSHLYGYTF TGCGCCAGCGCGTCGGACAGTCACTTATATGGCTACACCTTC
TRBD2 TRBJ2-3 TRBV18 - CASSPPRGGTDTQYF TGTGCCAGCTCACCACCGCGGGGGGGCACAGATACGCAGTATTTT
- TRBJ1-3 TRBV28 - CASSLQGTNTIYF TGTGCCAGCAGTTTGCAGGGTACAAACACCATATATTTT
- TRBJ1-3 TRBV28 - CASSLGGGARGGNTIYF TGTGCCAGCAGTTTGGGGGGAGGGGCTCGCGGAGGAAACACCATATATTTT
TRBD1 TRBJ2-2 TRBV19 - CASRDRGNTGELFF TGTGCCAGTAGAGACAGGGGGAACACCGGGGAGCTGTTTTTT
- TRBJ2-7 TRBV2 once CASSALYEQYF TGTGCCAGCAGTGCCCTTTACGAGCAGTACTTC